The 15 T cell receptor beta chains listed next were all sequenced from one sample in a study of blood T cell repertoires in COVID-19 (dated by TCRdb to 2018 to 2021). Receptor libraries were prepared by the immunoSEQ multiplex PCR assay. TCRdb holds this immuneACCESS table with in-frame rearrangements only. Some clones are missing; in checked studies, unresolved V genes explain under half, and the rest has no known cause. Within this sample are roughly 80,000 clones, with around 80% of them counted one time only. The top ten constitute about 29% of the sample. The sample comprised peripheral blood. These receptors all come from a woman aged 80 or over with acute or convalescent COVID-19.

V usage is TRBV19 and J usage is TRBJ2-7, with 8 nucleotides matching TRBD2. This CDR3 is built from 15 residues. Germline CDR1 LNHDA, CDR2 SQIVND (reference sequence). Trimming took 3 bases from V and 2 from J; bases not matched to a gene: 6. The CDR3 nucleotides are TGTGCCAGTAGTATGTCCGGGGGGGGGACCTACGAGCAGTACTTC. Its protein product is CASSMSGGGTYEQYF.

This clone was seen once. The chain employs TRBV10-1 and TRBJ2-7; 14 nucleotides align to TRBD2. CDR1 and CDR2 (germline): WNHNN, SYGVQD (reference sequence). The ends lost 8 bases at V and 1 base at J; junction bases unmatched: 4. The CDR3 covers 15 residues. In nucleotides, the CDR3 is TGCGCCAGCGGCGGACTAGCGGGAGGATCCTACGAGCAGTACTTC. It yields the protein CASGGLAGGSYEQYF.

This clone was recorded once. The chain combines TRBV3-1 (or the pseudogene TRBV3-2) with TRBJ2-1, with 8 bases lining up with TRBD2. This CDR3 is built from 16 residues. V was pared by 2 bases and J by 4 bases, with 7 bases of the junction left unmatched. Germline V gene sequence: CDR1 LGHDT, CDR2 YNNKEL (reference sequence). The CDR3 reads CASSQHSGEGYNEQFF. CDR3 in DNA: TGTGCCAGCAGCCAACATAGCGGGGAGGGATACAATGAGCAGTTCTTC.

This clone has only one observation. Other DNA sequences in the same sample also yield this CDR3. The chain recombines TRBV25-1 with TRBJ2-5; weak D call: TRBD2 (6 bases). Between the trimmed V and J ends, which lost 2 bases and 5 bases, there was a span of 9 bases. The germline gives CDR1 MGHDK, CDR2 SYGVNS. CDR3 size: 13 residues. The CDR3 here is CASSESGGETQYF. As DNA, the CDR3 is TGTGCCAGCAGTGAAAGCGGAGGGGAGACCCAGTACTTC.

In its sample, this clone was seen a few times. The chain combines TRBV6-1 with TRBJ1-4; perhaps TRBD1 as D (5 bases). CDR1 MNHNS and CDR2 SASEGT come from the germline V gene. Trimming removed 0 bases from V and 5 bases from J, with 13 bases in between. The CDR3 length is 16 residues. The CDR3: CASSEAPGRTNEKLFF. CDR3 nucleotides: TGTGCCAGCAGTGAAGCGCCTGGCAGGACAAATGAAAAACTGTTTTTT.

The chain joins TRBV6-2 or TRBV6-3 to TRBJ2-2, with 7 bases matching TRBD2. The CDR3 contains 13 residues. J was trimmed by 6 bases and V by 6 bases; bases with no gene match: 4. Germline lookup yields CDR1 MNHEY and CDR2 SVGEGT. The CDR3 DNA reads as TGTGCCAGCAGCCGCACTAGCGCCGGGGAGCTGTTTTTT. Protein sequence: CASSRTSAGELFF.

The count of this clone is one. CDR3 amino acids: CASSHRTAETQYF. The CDR3, as DNA: TGTGCCAGCAGCCACCGGACAGCGGAGACCCAGTACTTC. The rearrangement uses TRBV5-5 and TRBJ2-5; the D gene is possibly TRBD1 (6 bases). The length of the CDR3 is 13 residues. With 4 bases removed from V and 5 bases from J, the gap between germline ends came to 12 bases. Germline values: CDR1 SGHKS, CDR2 YYEKEE (reference sequence).

The CDR3 region is CASSLIPNPQYNEQFF. The CDR3 DNA is TGCGCCAGCAGCTTAATTCCTAACCCCCAATACAATGAGCAGTTCTTC. The chain uses TRBV5-1 and TRBJ2-1; no clear D. Between the trimmed V and J ends, which lost 2 bases and 4 bases, there was a span of 16 bases. The CDR3 consists of 16 residues. Germline CDR1 SGHRS, CDR2 YFSETQ.

The CDR3 loop is CASSVQPGTGDDNSPLHF. The DNA of the CDR3 is TGCGCCAGCAGCGTTCAGCCCGGGACAGGGGACGATAATTCACCCCTCCACTTT. The genes are TRBV5-1 and TRBJ1-6, with TRBD1 identical over 10 bases. Unmatched junction bases numbered 12, after V lost 4 bases and J lost 5 bases. From germline, CDR1 is SGHRS and CDR2 YFSETQ. There are 18 residues in the CDR3.

J is TRBJ2-7 and V is TRBV18; TRBD2 matches at 12 bases. Germline V gives CDR1 KGHSH, CDR2 LQKENI. J was trimmed by 2 bases and V by 4 bases; bases with no gene match: 0. The CDR3 totals 14 residues. The CDR3 spells CASSRTSGTYEQYF. CDR3 bases: TGTGCCAGCTCACGGACTAGCGGGACCTACGAGCAGTACTTC.

This clone has more than one count but fewer than ten. This chain connects TRBV6-2 or TRBV6-3 to TRBJ1-4; D might be TRBD1 (5 bases). This CDR3 region has 15 residues. The V end lost 5 bases, the J end lost 5 bases, and 15 bases lay between the germline ends. Germline-derived CDR1 and CDR2 are MNHEY and SVGEGT. In DNA form, the CDR3 reads TGTGCCAGCAGTCCGCGGGGCGCTGAGAATGAAAAACTGTTTTTT. This translates into CASSPRGAENEKLFF.

The rearrangement uses TRBV5-8 and TRBJ2-1; unclear D gene. Germline V gene data show CDR1 as SGHTS and CDR2 as YDEGEE. V dropped 0 bases and J dropped 0 bases, with 7 bases sitting between them. This CDR3 contains 15 residues. Here the CDR3 DNA reads TGTGCCAGCAGCTTGGGCAGTTTCTCCTACAATGAGCAGTTCTTC. Protein product: CASSLGSFSYNEQFF.

The CDR3 DNA follows: TGTGCCACCAGTGATTTTGCAGACAACCAAGAGACCCAGTACTTC. It codes for CATSDFADNQETQYF. The chain couples TRBV24-1 to TRBJ2-5; no definite D call. The CDR3 is 15 residues long. Germline V CDR1 and CDR2: KGHDR, SFDVKD. The V end was cut by 1 base, the J end by 0 bases, with 8 bases between.

V gene TRBV18 combines with J gene TRBJ2-2; tentative D call: TRBD1 (6 bases). The CDR3 runs to 14 residues. Deletions cut 3 bases from V and 7 bases from J, with 12 bases between. Germline-derived CDR1 and CDR2 are KGHSH and LQKENI. CDR3 bases: TGTGCCAGCTCACCGACTCGAGGGGGCGGGGAGCTGTTTTTT. Amino acids: CASSPTRGGGELFF.

This chain links TRBV6-5 with TRBJ1-5; possible D gene TRBD1, 5 bases. The CDR3 has 14 amino acids. CDR1 is MNHEY and CDR2 is SVGAGI in the germline V gene. V shed 4 bases and J shed 4 bases, with 11 bases lying between them. CDR3: CASSFPQGNQPQHF. CDR3 in DNA: TGTGCCAGCAGTTTTCCTCAGGGAAATCAGCCCCAGCATTTT.